This passage covers 18 T cell receptor beta chains from one sample sequenced in a study of a mutant IDH1 vaccine in newly diagnosed glioma. Time point reported: baseline, week 1 (first vaccination visit). Treatment reported: pre-vaccination baseline after standard-of-care therapy. Sequenced by immunoSEQ multiplex PCR; TCRdb stores in-frame clones only, minus some. The sample lists under 35,000 clones; around 79% were seen once. This sample comprised PBMCs, obtained from a glioma patient treated with radiotherapy, temozolomide or both. These receptors were obtained from a man aged 25 to 40 with glioma.

The chain joins TRBV7-9 to TRBJ2-3; tentatively, D is TRBD2 (5 bases). The CDR3 is 14 amino acids. The germline CDR1 and CDR2 sequences are SEHNR and FQNEAQ (reference sequence). Trimming removed 4 bases at V and 4 bases at J, with 12 bases between. Here the CDR3 reads CASSYLQRADTQYF. The DNA of the CDR3 is TGTGCCAGCAGCTATTTACAGAGGGCAGATACGCAGTATTTT.

This clone was recorded once. The V gene is TRBV28, the J gene TRBJ1-4; TRBD1 is a possible D gene (6 bases). This CDR3 region has 15 residues. With 1 base removed from V and 5 bases from J, the gap between germline ends came to 11 bases. Germline V gene data show CDR1 as MDHEN and CDR2 as SYDVKM. The CDR3, as DNA: TGTGCCAGCAGTTTATACGGACAGTGGAATGAAAAACTGTTTTTT. This sequence encodes CASSLYGQWNEKLFF.

To note about this clone: Other DNA sequences from this sample encode an identical CDR3 as well. This chain joins TRBV4-1 and TRBJ1-5, with D uncertain. Germline V lookup: CDR1 MGHRA, CDR2 YSYEKL. V lost 0 bases to trimming and J lost 5 bases, with 5 bases between them. The CDR3 spans 13 residues. The CDR3 nucleotides read TGCGCCAGCAGCCAAGAGTCGGATCAGCCCCAGCATTTT. Protein sequence: CASSQESDQPQHF.

This chain uses TRBV13 with TRBJ1-6, with D perhaps TRBD1 (6 bases). CDR3 length: 13 amino acids. V shed 0 bases and J shed 16 bases, with 13 bases lying between them. Germline CDR1 is PRHDT and CDR2 is FYEKMQ (reference sequence). In DNA form, the CDR3 reads TGTGCCAGCAGCTTAGGAACAGGGAAGCCGCTCCACTTT. Amino acid sequence: CASSLGTGKPLHF. Looking up the rest from reference TRBV13 and TRBJ1-6 gives the full variable domain: AAGVIQSPRHLIKEKRETATLKCYPIPRHDTVYWYQQGPGQDPQFLISFYEKMQSDKGSIPDRFSAQQFSDYHSELNMSSLELGDSALYFCASSLGTGKPLHFGNGTRLTVT.

The rearrangement links TRBV6-1 to TRBJ2-7, with D possibly being TRBD2 (6 bases). CDR1 MNHNS and CDR2 SASEGT come from the germline V gene. The CDR3 is 13 amino acids. Trimming took off 2 bases at V and 3 bases at J, with 8 bases between the two ends. CDR3 bases: TGTGCCAGCAGTGAATGGGGGGTCTACGAGCAGTACTTC. Amino acid sequence: CASSEWGVYEQYF.

This sequence joins TRBV29-1 and TRBJ2-7, with 8 positions matching TRBD2. The CDR3 has 14 residues. In germline, CDR1 is SQVTM, CDR2 ANQGSEA. Trimming removed 6 bases from V and 1 base from J; junction bases left unmatched: 8. The CDR3 is CSVRGGSFSYEQYF. Written as DNA, the CDR3 is TGCAGCGTCCGGGGGGGGTCCTTTTCCTACGAGCAGTACTTC.

The rearrangement joins TRBV2 to TRBJ2-4, with 9 nucleotides matching TRBD1. Germline trimming cut 1 base from V and 6 bases from J; bases unmatched to any gene: 1. This CDR3 is 14 amino acids long. CDR1 is SNHLY, CDR2 FYNNEI, per germline. The CDR3 sequence is CASSEGDRVNIQYF. CDR3 bases: TGTGCCAGCAGTGAAGGGGACAGGGTAAACATTCAGTACTTC.

The chain links TRBV5-1 to TRBJ1-5; tentative D call: TRBD1 (6 bases). Germline-derived CDR1 and CDR2 are SGHRS and YFSETQ. V was cut by 1 base and J by 3 bases, with 14 bases left in between. The CDR3 covers 16 residues. CDR3 residues: CASSLRPGQYNQPQHF. CDR3 coding DNA: TGCGCCAGCAGCTTGAGACCCGGACAGTACAATCAGCCCCAGCATTTT.

The gene calls are TRBV7-6 and TRBJ2-2, with 9 bases lining up with TRBD2. Germline CDR1 reads SGHVS; CDR2 reads FNYEAQ. J lost 7 bases, V lost 0 bases, and 3 bases had no gene match. The CDR3 is 15 residues long. The DNA for the CDR3 is TGTGCCAGCAGCTTAGCGCTGACTAGCGGCGGGGAGCTGTTTTTT. This codes for CASSLALTSGGELFF.

This chain connects TRBV28 to TRBJ2-7; D gene uncertain. The CDR3 runs 13 residues. V lost 10 bases, J lost 3 bases, and 16 bases lay in between. Germline V gene sequence: CDR1 MDHEN, CDR2 SYDVKM. CDR3 coding DNA: TGTGCCACCGCCCCTGCAAACTACTACGAGCAGTACTTC. This sequence encodes CATAPANYYEQYF.

V gene TRBV13 combines with J gene TRBJ2-7; the D gene is possibly TRBD1 (5 bases). This CDR3 is 17 amino acids long. Germline loops: CDR1 PRHDT, CDR2 FYEKMQ (reference sequence). Deletions cut 4 bases from V and 3 bases from J, with 22 bases between. DNA of the CDR3: TGTGCCAGCAGCTACCTTAGGGGCAGCGCGCGAAGCTACGAGCAGTACTTC. Translating gives CASSYLRGSARSYEQYF. Using reference TRBV13 and TRBJ2-7 for the parts outside the CDR3, the full variable domain is AAGVIQSPRHLIKEKRETATLKCYPIPRHDTVYWYQQGPGQDPQFLISFYEKMQSDKGSIPDRFSAQQFSDYHSELNMSSLELGDSALYFCASSYLRGSARSYEQYFGPGTRLTVT.

V usage is TRBV9 and J usage is TRBJ1-1; TRBD1 agrees at 9 bases. The CDR3 is 14 amino acids. V lost 4 bases and J lost 5; bases outside the gene matches: 6. Germline lookup yields CDR1 SGDLS and CDR2 YYNGEE. CDR3 residues: CASSPTGGWTEAFF. In DNA form, the CDR3 reads TGTGCCAGCAGCCCGACAGGGGGTTGGACTGAAGCTTTCTTT.

The chain joins TRBV30 to TRBJ1-1; 8 bases are shared with TRBD1. This CDR3 has 15 amino acids. Per germline, CDR1 GTSNPN and CDR2 SVGIG (reference sequence). The V and J ends lost 4 bases and 5 bases, in that order; junction bases with no gene match: 12. The CDR3 coding sequence is TGTGCCTGGAAATCCTCACAGGGGGTTAGGACTGAAGCTTTCTTT. Amino acids: CAWKSSQGVRTEAFF.

V and J are TRBV5-4 and TRBJ1-5; D might be TRBD1 (6 bases). The V and J ends lost 4 bases and 1 base respectively, with 9 bases between them. In germline, CDR1 is SGHNT, CDR2 YYREEE (reference sequence). CDR3 size: 14 residues. CDR3 coding DNA: TGTGCCAGCAGCGAAGGGGGGAGCAATCAGCCCCAGCATTTT. Translating it yields CASSEGGSNQPQHF.

The chain recombines TRBV5-4 with TRBJ2-2, with D unresolved. CDR3 size: 12 residues. Germline V gene data show CDR1 as SGHNT and CDR2 as YYREEE (reference sequence). The V end lost 4 bases, the J end lost 8 bases, and 9 bases lay between the germline ends. CDR3 sequence (DNA): TGTGCCAGCAGCCCCGGCACTGGGGAGCTGTTTTTT. It encodes CASSPGTGELFF.

The gene calls are TRBV7-8 and TRBJ2-1; TRBD1 aligns across 10 bases. The V gene's germline CDR1 is SGHVS and CDR2 FQNEAQ. Trimming cost V 6 bases and J 7 bases; bases outside gene matches: 9. This CDR3 region has 15 residues. The CDR3 here is CASRRDRGQGNEQFF. For the CDR3, the DNA is TGTGCCAGCAGACGCGACAGGGGGCAGGGTAATGAGCAGTTCTTC.

This chain links TRBV4-1 with TRBJ2-5; 8 nucleotides match TRBD1. V shed 5 bases, J shed 4 bases, and the junction held 9 bases outside the gene matches. The CDR3 loop spans 15 amino acids. Germline V lookup: CDR1 MGHRA, CDR2 YSYEKL. The CDR3, as DNA: TGCGCCAGCAGCAGGTGGACAGGGCTCATAGAGACCCAGTACTTC. Its translation is CASSRWTGLIETQYF.

The V gene is TRBV5-1, the J gene TRBJ1-6; 8 bases fit TRBD1. This CDR3 has 16 residues. In germline, CDR1 is SGHRS, CDR2 YFSETQ. Unmatched junction bases numbered 10, after V lost 4 bases and J lost 7 bases. The CDR3 is CASSAQQGVENSPLHF. Here the CDR3 DNA reads TGCGCCAGCAGCGCGCAACAGGGGGTAGAAAATTCACCCCTCCACTTT.